This entry lists 27 T cell receptor beta chains sequenced from one sample in a study of cytomegalovirus exposure and HLA in healthy donors. The primer mix had 60 Vbeta and 13 Jbeta primers. Here immunoSEQ multiplex PCR was the method, and the copy in TCRdb shows in-frame clones only, minus some. The sample lists approximately 110,000 clones, about three quarters seen once, with about 9.1% in the top ten. Sample: PBMCs. The receptors were sampled from a woman in her 40s in good health and CMV-seropositive.

This clone was seen once. The rearrangement uses TRBV7-2 and TRBJ2-5; D unclear. TRBJ2-7 matches the DNA end more closely, so the J call is doubtful. Per germline, CDR1 SGHTA and CDR2 FQGNSA. The CDR3 has 11 residues. In nucleotides, the CDR3 is TGTGCCAGCAGCATCTCCTACGAGCAGTACTTC. Translating it yields CASSISYEQYF.

The chain is built from TRBV4-1 and TRBJ2-7; D remains unclear. Trimming removed 4 bases from V and 2 bases from J, with 12 bases in between. Germline V gives CDR1 MGHRA, CDR2 YSYEKL. This CDR3 comprises 14 residues. As DNA, the CDR3 is TGCGCCAGCAGCCTGGGCGCCCTGGCCTACGAGCAGTACTTC. This codes for CASSLGALAYEQYF.

This clone was found a few times. The gene calls are TRBV4-1 and TRBJ1-1; tentatively, D is TRBD1 (5 bases). The CDR3 has 12 amino acids. Germline V CDR1 and CDR2: MGHRA, YSYEKL. Trimming removed 4 bases at V and 11 bases at J, with 14 bases between. The CDR3 region has the DNA TGCGCCAGCAGCCCGGATGGACATATGGCTTTCTTT. It encodes CASSPDGHMAFF.

The chain is built from TRBV4-1 and TRBJ2-7; D possibly corresponds to TRBD2 (6 bases). In germline, CDR1 is MGHRA, CDR2 YSYEKL. The CDR3 is made up of 15 amino acids. The V and J ends lost 3 bases and 3 bases respectively, with 15 bases between them. The CDR3 DNA is TGCGCCAGCAGCCATAGGAGGGGACCTCTCTACGAGCAGTACTTC. As protein: CASSHRRGPLYEQYF.

This clone was detected only once. The chain joins TRBV7-6 to TRBJ2-5; 9 bases line up with TRBD1. This CDR3 spans 14 amino acids. Trimming removed 8 bases from V and 5 bases from J; junction bases left unmatched: 9. Germline V gives CDR1 SGHVS, CDR2 FNYEAQ. The CDR3 loop is CASRDREVYETQYF. CDR3 DNA sequence: TGTGCCAGCCGGGACAGGGAGGTTTATGAGACCCAGTACTTC.

This chain's CDR3 is CASSLGLGEGNQPQHF. CDR3 DNA: TGTGCCAGCAGCTTAGGTTTGGGGGAGGGCAATCAGCCCCAGCATTTT. This chain links TRBV7-9 with TRBJ1-5; D may be TRBD1 (5 bases). The CDR3 is made up of 16 amino acids. V lost 1 base and J lost 2, with 12 bases in between. Germline-derived CDR1 and CDR2 are SEHNR and FQNEAQ (reference sequence).

The genes are TRBV27 and TRBJ2-7; possible D gene TRBD2, 5 bases. V was pared by 7 bases and J by 4 bases, with 14 bases between. The CDR3 has 13 amino acids. Germline CDR1 is MNHEY and CDR2 is SMNVEV (reference sequence). CDR3 coding DNA: TGTGCCAGCATCGGACTTCCCTCTTACGAGCAGTACTTC. Its translation: CASIGLPSYEQYF.

The chain links TRBV6-5 to TRBJ1-2; TRBD1 might be the D (6 bases). V gave up 0 bases and J gave up 0 bases, with 8 bases separating them. The CDR3 extends over 15 amino acids. The V gene's germline CDR1 is MNHEY and CDR2 SVGAGI. The DNA of the CDR3 is TGTGCCAGCAGTTACTCGGACAGTCCTAACTATGGCTACACCTTC. Translated, it gives CASSYSDSPNYGYTF.

This clone has just a few counts. The rearrangement joins TRBV6-1 to TRBJ1-2, with D possibly TRBD1 on 5 matching bases. The V gene's germline CDR1 is MNHNS and CDR2 SASEGT. The CDR3 has 15 amino acids. Trimming removed 1 base from V and 5 bases from J, with 14 bases in between. CDR3 protein: CASSEEWQGGYGYTF. The DNA for the CDR3 is TGTGCCAGCAGTGAAGAGTGGCAGGGTGGTTATGGCTACACCTTC.

J is TRBJ1-6 and V is TRBV7-9; possibly TRBD1 for D (5 bases). This CDR3 has 14 amino acids. Trimming removed 0 bases at V and 7 bases at J, with 7 bases between. Germline loops: CDR1 SEHNR, CDR2 FQNEAQ (reference sequence). CDR3 protein: CASSLAPGNSPLHF. For the CDR3, the DNA is TGTGCCAGCAGCTTAGCCCCAGGGAATTCACCCCTCCACTTT.

J is TRBJ1-1 and V is TRBV7-8; maybe TRBD1 (5 bases). The CDR3 extends over 13 amino acids. Germline V gives CDR1 SGHVS, CDR2 FQNEAQ. V dropped 5 bases and J dropped 7 bases, with 14 bases sitting between them. The CDR3 here is CASSPGTEGEAFF. In nucleotides, the CDR3 is TGTGCCAGCAGCCCTGGGACGGAGGGTGAAGCTTTCTTT.

The chain couples TRBV28 to TRBJ1-4; tentatively, D is TRBD1 (5 bases). With 1 base removed from V and 1 base from J, the gap between germline ends came to 10 bases. CDR3 size: 16 residues. Germline V lookup: CDR1 MDHEN, CDR2 SYDVKM. The CDR3 nucleotides are TGTGCCAGCAGTTTATCAGGGCGAGGAACTAATGAAAAACTGTTTTTT. Its translation: CASSLSGRGTNEKLFF.

The V call is TRBV2, the J call TRBJ1-2; the match to TRBD1 covers 8 bases. The V gene's germline CDR1 is SNHLY and CDR2 FYNNEI. With V trimmed by 6 bases and J by 4 bases, 7 bases remained unmatched. CDR3 length: 14 amino acids. DNA of the CDR3: TGTGCCAGCAGCCCAGACAGGGGAACCTATGGCTACACCTTC. Translating gives CASSPDRGTYGYTF.

The chain is built from TRBV6-1 and TRBJ1-2, with no clear D. The germline CDR1 and CDR2 sequences are MNHNS and SASEGT. Between the trimmed V and J ends, which lost 4 bases and 2 bases, there was a span of 14 bases. The CDR3 extends over 15 amino acids. Written as DNA, the CDR3 is TGTGCCAGCAGTGCCCGAGGGCCGTGGAACTATGGCTACACCTTC. This translates into CASSARGPWNYGYTF.

The CDR3 spells CASILRGGYTF. The CDR3 region has the DNA TGTGCCAGCATCCTGAGGGGGGGCTACACCTTC. The chain recombines TRBV5-8 with TRBJ1-2, with D possibly TRBD1 on 6 matching bases. This CDR3 is 11 amino acids long. Germline CDR1 is SGHTS and CDR2 is YDEGEE. V lost 6 bases and J lost 8, with 11 bases in between.

The gene calls are TRBV5-1 and TRBJ2-1, with 11 nucleotides matching TRBD2. The trim removed 4 bases at V and 4 bases at J, leaving 4 bases unmatched. The germline CDR1 and CDR2 sequences are SGHRS and YFSETQ. The length of the CDR3 is 15 residues. The CDR3 DNA reads as TGCGCCAGCAGCGAGGGACTAGCGGATTACAATGAGCAGTTCTTC. Its protein is CASSEGLADYNEQFF.

V gene TRBV5-6 combines with J gene TRBJ2-5, with D unclear. CDR3 length equals 14 residues. Germline CDR1 SGHDT, CDR2 YYEEEE. Between the trimmed V and J ends, which lost 2 bases and 5 bases, there was a span of 13 bases. The CDR3 DNA sequence: TGTGCCAGCAGCTTTTTACTCTCGAGGGAGACCCAGTACTTC. This encodes CASSFLLSRETQYF.

V gene TRBV6-1 combines with J gene TRBJ2-5; no definite D call. The CDR3 has 13 amino acids. Trimming pared 5 bases from V and 5 bases from J, leaving 12 bases between. Germline-derived CDR1 and CDR2 are MNHNS and SASEGT. The CDR3 DNA reads as TGTGCCAGCAGTTTCTGGAGACGGGAGACCCAGTACTTC. It codes for CASSFWRRETQYF.

The chain recombines TRBV7-3 with TRBJ1-2, with D uncertain. The CDR3 is 14 amino acids. The V gene's germline CDR1 is SGHTA and CDR2 FQGTGA. V was cut by 2 bases and J by 3 bases, with 10 bases left in between. The CDR3 DNA follows: TGTGCCAGCAGCTTATCGGCAGGCGACTATGGCTACACCTTC. Translation: CASSLSAGDYGYTF.

This clone was counted a single time. The V gene is TRBV11-2, the J gene TRBJ2-3; TRBD2 matches at 9 bases. The length of the CDR3 is 15 residues. Trimming cost V 4 bases and J 8 bases; bases outside gene matches: 10. Germline CDR1 and CDR2: SGHAT and FQNNGV. The CDR3 loop reads CASSSSGGRAGTQYF. As DNA, the CDR3 is TGTGCCAGCAGCTCCAGTGGCGGGAGGGCTGGTACGCAGTATTTT.

The rearrangement links TRBV28 to TRBJ2-3; 10 bases align to TRBD2. In germline, CDR1 is MDHEN, CDR2 SYDVKM. With 1 base clipped from V and 6 bases from J, the junction kept 13 bases outside the gene matches. The CDR3 extends over 18 amino acids. Here the CDR3 reads CASSLYGLAGARSDTQYF. CDR3 bases: TGTGCCAGCAGTTTATATGGTCTAGCGGGAGCCCGCAGCGATACGCAGTATTTT.

CDR3: CASGEADTQYF. The CDR3 DNA reads TGTGCCAGCGGGGAGGCAGATACGCAGTATTTT. This chain links TRBV6-1 with TRBJ2-3; D perhaps matches TRBD2 (6 bases). Germline values: CDR1 MNHNS, CDR2 SASEGT. CDR3 length: 11 residues. Deletions cut 8 bases from V and 4 bases from J, with 7 bases between.

The rearrangement uses TRBV19 and TRBJ2-7; 8 bases fit TRBD1. The CDR3 runs 13 residues. J gave up 5 bases and V 7 bases, and 7 bases lay outside the gene matches. CDR1 is LNHDA and CDR2 is SQIVND in the germline V gene (reference sequence). The CDR3 DNA follows: TGTGCCAGTACGCACAGGGGGGCCCACGAGCAGTACTTC. Its protein product is CASTHRGAHEQYF. The full variable domain, its missing parts supplied by reference TRBV19 and TRBJ2-7, is DGGITQSPKYLFRKEGQNVTLSCEQNLNHDAMYWYRQDPGQGLRLIYYSQIVNDFQKGDIAEGYSVSREKKESFPLTVTSAQKNPTAFYLCASTHRGAHEQYFGPGTRLTVT.

The V and J genes are TRBV29-1 and TRBJ2-7; the match to TRBD1 covers 7 bases. V lost 7 bases to trimming and J lost 0 bases; unmatched junction nucleotides: 6. This CDR3 region has 13 residues. Germline loops: CDR1 SQVTM, CDR2 ANQGSEA. CDR3 protein: CSGRQGSSYEQYF. CDR3 nucleotides: TGCAGCGGCCGACAGGGTAGCTCCTACGAGCAGTACTTC.

This clone has only a few counts. The genes are TRBV5-1 and TRBJ1-1; D is ambiguous. The germline CDR1 and CDR2 sequences are SGHRS and YFSETQ. The germline V and J ends were trimmed by 0 bases and 1 base, with 4 bases remaining between them. CDR3 length equals 13 residues. The CDR3 loop is CASSLERNTEAFF. The CDR3 DNA is TGCGCCAGCAGCTTGGAGCGGAACACTGAAGCTTTCTTT.

The chain couples TRBV21-1 to TRBJ1-2; the table names TRBD1, a call not compared with the DNA. TRBV21-1 is noted as a pseudogene. The CDR3 has 18 amino acids. This CDR3 reads CASSLLRYDRDPNYGYTF. The CDR3 DNA reads TGTGCCAGCAGTCTCCTACGGTACGACAGGGATCCTAACTATGGCTACACCTTC.

The chain joins TRBV5-1 to TRBJ2-5, with TRBD2 identical over 8 bases. CDR3 size: 17 residues. The germline gives CDR1 SGHRS, CDR2 YFSETQ. The V gene end was trimmed by 5 bases and the J gene end by 5 bases; junction bases not matched to a gene: 17. Here the CDR3 reads CASRGGTSLFLGETQYF. CDR3 nucleotide sequence: TGCGCCAGCAGGGGCGGGACTAGTCTCTTTTTAGGTGAGACCCAGTACTTC. Variable domain in full (rest from reference TRBV5-1 and TRBJ2-5): KAGVTQTPRYLIKTRGQQVTLSCSPISGHRSVSWYQQTPGQGLQFLFEYFSETQRNKGNFPGRFSGRQFSNSRSEMNVSTLELGDSALYLCASRGGTSLFLGETQYFGPGTRLLVL.